Detailed here is one T cell receptor beta chain. Its target is not known. The source of the sample is a study of cytomegalovirus exposure and HLA in healthy donors. There were likely unrecorded immune exposures, though donors were nominally healthy when sampled. In the PCR, 60 Vbeta and 13 Jbeta primers were used. Only in-frame clones appear in the TCRdb table, and some are missing; sequencing was by immunoSEQ multiplex PCR. The profile shows more than 80,000 clones, over 60% of them singletons. Whole-study findings and limits: Accurate predictions that matched the HLA-A and HLA-B alleles of most subjects were reportedly made from TCR beta sequences. Within a later analysis, the majority of CMV-associated TCR beta chains appeared HLA-restricted.

The clonotype originates from a human donor in good health. The sample was PBMCs.

The CDR3 coding sequence is TGTGCCAGCTCACCATCGGGCACACGGGGCTCCTACGAGCAGTACTTC. This sequence encodes CASSPSGTRGSYEQYF. The chain links TRBV18 to TRBJ2-7, with D perhaps matching TRBD2 (5 bases). The CDR3 extends over 16 amino acids. V lost 2 bases, J lost 0 bases, and 14 bases lay in between. Germline loops: CDR1 KGHSH, CDR2 LQKENI. Together with reference TRBV18 and TRBJ2-7, the CDR3 gives the full variable domain: NAGVMQNPRHLVRRRGQEARLRCSPMKGHSHVYWYRQLPEEGLKFMVYLQKENIIDESGMPKERFSAEFPKEGPSILRIQQVVRGDSAAYFCASSPSGTRGSYEQYFGPGTRLTVT.